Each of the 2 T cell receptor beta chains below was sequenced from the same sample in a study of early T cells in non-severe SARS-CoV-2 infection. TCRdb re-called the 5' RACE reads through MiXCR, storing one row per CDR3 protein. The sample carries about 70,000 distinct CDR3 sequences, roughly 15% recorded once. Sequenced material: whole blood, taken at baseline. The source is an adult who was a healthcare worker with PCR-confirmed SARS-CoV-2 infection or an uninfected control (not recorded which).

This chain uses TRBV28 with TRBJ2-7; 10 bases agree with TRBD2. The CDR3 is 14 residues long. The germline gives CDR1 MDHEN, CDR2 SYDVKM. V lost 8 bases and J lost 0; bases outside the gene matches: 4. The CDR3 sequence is CASARLAGSYEQYF. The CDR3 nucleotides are TGTGCCAGCGCCCGACTAGCGGGCTCCTACGAGCAGTACTTC.

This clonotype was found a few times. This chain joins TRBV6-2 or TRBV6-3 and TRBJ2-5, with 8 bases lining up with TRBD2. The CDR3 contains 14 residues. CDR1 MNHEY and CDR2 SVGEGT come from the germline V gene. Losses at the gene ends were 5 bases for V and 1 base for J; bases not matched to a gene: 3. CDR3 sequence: CASSSGSLQETQYF. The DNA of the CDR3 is TGTGCCAGCAGTAGCGGGAGCCTCCAAGAGACCCAGTACTTC.